A selection of T cell receptor beta chains follows, all from one sample in a study of cytomegalovirus exposure and HLA in healthy donors. The table came from immunoSEQ multiplex PCR; TCRdb's copy has only in-frame clones and leaves some out. In the table there are under 130,000 clones, about 88% of which are singletons. The sequencing input was PBMCs. The receptors here all came from a woman younger than 35 in good health and CMV-seropositive. CDR3s include the opening cysteine and the closing phenylalanine or tryptophan. Fields, in order: CDR3 length, J gene, D gene, V gene, clone size, CDR3 protein, CDR3 DNA. D genes are given only for firm matches. A row's size may be missing; if present it is once, few, many or a size class.

len: 16; j_gene: TRBJ2-7; d_gene: .; v_gene: TRBV18; abundance: .; CDR3aa: CASSPPGDSTSYEQYF; CDR3nt: TGTGCCAGCTCACCACCTGGGGACTCCACCTCCTACGAGCAGTACTTC
len: 13; j_gene: TRBJ1-5; d_gene: .; v_gene: TRBV21-1; abundance: .; CDR3aa: CASSSRGSQPQHF; CDR3nt: TGTGCCAGCAGCAGCCGCGGGTCTCAGCCCCAGCATTTT
len: 14; j_gene: TRBJ2-2; d_gene: TRBD1; v_gene: TRBV11-3; abundance: .; CDR3aa: CAGRDRVNTGELFF; CDR3nt: TGTGCCGGAAGGGACAGGGTGAACACCGGGGAGCTGTTTTTT
len: 13; j_gene: TRBJ1-1; d_gene: .; v_gene: TRBV6-4; abundance: .; CDR3aa: CASSPSEDTEAFF; CDR3nt: TGTGCCAGCAGTCCCTCCGAGGACACTGAAGCTTTCTTT
len: 12; j_gene: TRBJ2-7; d_gene: .; v_gene: TRBV11-2; abundance: .; CDR3aa: CASSSTQDEQYF; CDR3nt: TGTGCCAGCAGCTCCACTCAAGACGAGCAGTACTTC
len: 14; j_gene: TRBJ2-7; d_gene: .; v_gene: TRBV19; abundance: .; CDR3aa: CASSSHRGIYEQYF; CDR3nt: TGTGCCAGTAGTTCACACCGGGGGATCTACGAGCAGTACTTC
len: 15; j_gene: TRBJ1-4; d_gene: TRBD1; v_gene: TRBV5-6; abundance: .; CDR3aa: CASSYGTGRNEKLFF; CDR3nt: TGTGCCAGCAGCTACGGGACAGGTCGTAATGAAAAACTGTTTTTT
len: 15; j_gene: TRBJ2-6; d_gene: .; v_gene: TRBV5-4; abundance: .; CDR3aa: CASSLQGSGANVLTF; CDR3nt: TGTGCCAGCAGCCTACAGGGCTCTGGGGCCAACGTCCTGACTTTC
len: 13; j_gene: TRBJ2-2; d_gene: .; v_gene: TRBV28; abundance: .; CDR3aa: CASSRRYTGELFF; CDR3nt: TGTGCCAGCAGCCGCAGGTACACCGGGGAGCTGTTTTTT
len: 15; j_gene: TRBJ2-1; d_gene: TRBD2; v_gene: TRBV18; abundance: .; CDR3aa: CASSPRLADLNEQFF; CDR3nt: TGTGCCAGCTCACCACGACTAGCGGACCTCAATGAGCAGTTCTTC
len: 15; j_gene: TRBJ1-1; d_gene: TRBD1; v_gene: TRBV6-1; abundance: .; CDR3aa: CASSAPGQGWTEAFF; CDR3nt: TGTGCCAGCAGTGCCCCGGGACAGGGATGGACTGAAGCTTTCTTT
len: 14; j_gene: TRBJ1-4; d_gene: TRBD1; v_gene: TRBV6-5; abundance: few; CDR3aa: CASSLGTGDEKLFF; CDR3nt: TGTGCCAGCAGTCTAGGGACAGGGGATGAAAAACTGTTTTTT
len: 15; j_gene: TRBJ2-7; d_gene: TRBD1; v_gene: TRBV19; abundance: once; CDR3aa: CASSPGQGGSYEQYF; CDR3nt: TGTGCCAGTAGCCCAGGACAGGGGGGATCCTACGAGCAGTACTTC
len: 17; j_gene: TRBJ1-6; d_gene: .; v_gene: TRBV12-2; abundance: .; CDR3aa: CASRTRTRSSYNSPLHF; CDR3nt: TGTGCAAGTCGCACCAGGACAAGGAGCTCCTATAATTCACCCCTCCACTTT
len: 13; j_gene: TRBJ1-2; d_gene: .; v_gene: TRBV19; abundance: .; CDR3aa: CASSIDRYYGYTF; CDR3nt: TGTGCCAGTAGTATTGACAGGTACTATGGCTACACCTTC
len: 13; j_gene: TRBJ1-5; d_gene: TRBD1; v_gene: TRBV27; abundance: .; CDR3aa: CASSGTENQPQHF; CDR3nt: TGTGCCAGCAGTGGGACAGAAAATCAGCCCCAGCATTTT
len: 15; j_gene: TRBJ1-2; d_gene: TRBD1; v_gene: TRBV7-2; abundance: .; CDR3aa: CASSPRTGGNYGYTF; CDR3nt: TGTGCCAGCAGCCCGCGGACAGGGGGCAACTATGGCTACACCTTC
len: 13; j_gene: TRBJ1-1; d_gene: .; v_gene: TRBV6-5; abundance: .; CDR3aa: CASSLRGYTEAFF; CDR3nt: TGTGCCAGCAGTCTCAGGGGATACACTGAAGCTTTCTTT
len: 15; j_gene: TRBJ2-5; d_gene: .; v_gene: TRBV6-1; abundance: .; CDR3aa: CASRKRRSDQETQYF; CDR3nt: TGTGCCAGCCGAAAGAGGAGATCGGATCAAGAGACCCAGTACTTC
len: 18; j_gene: TRBJ1-6; d_gene: .; v_gene: TRBV12-2; abundance: .; CDR3aa: CASRLVWTGGGFDSPLHF; CDR3nt: TGTGCAAGTCGCTTAGTCTGGACAGGGGGCGGTTTTGATTCACCCCTCCACTTT
len: 12; j_gene: TRBJ2-2; d_gene: .; v_gene: TRBV5-4; abundance: .; CDR3aa: CASGRGFGELFF; CDR3nt: TGTGCCAGCGGTAGGGGTTTCGGGGAGCTGTTTTTT
len: 14; j_gene: TRBJ2-1; d_gene: TRBD1; v_gene: TRBV9; abundance: .; CDR3aa: CASSTRTGGNEQFF; CDR3nt: TGTGCCAGCAGCACCCGGACAGGGGGCAATGAGCAGTTCTTC
len: 12; j_gene: TRBJ1-1; d_gene: .; v_gene: TRBV25-1; abundance: .; CDR3aa: CASKRGNAEAFF; CDR3nt: TGTGCCAGCAAACGGGGGAACGCTGAAGCTTTCTTT
len: 14; j_gene: TRBJ1-4; d_gene: .; v_gene: TRBV27; abundance: .; CDR3aa: CASGLPATNEKLFF; CDR3nt: TGTGCCAGCGGGCTACCTGCAACTAATGAAAAACTGTTTTTT
len: 12; j_gene: TRBJ2-3; d_gene: .; v_gene: TRBV6-1; abundance: .; CDR3aa: CASSRLEDTQYF; CDR3nt: TGTGCCAGCAGTCGTTTAGAAGATACGCAGTATTTT
len: 15; j_gene: TRBJ1-5; d_gene: .; v_gene: TRBV19; abundance: .; CDR3aa: CASSNTVYGNQPQHF; CDR3nt: TGTGCCAGTAGTAATACTGTCTATGGCAATCAGCCCCAGCATTTT
len: 14; j_gene: TRBJ1-1; d_gene: .; v_gene: TRBV19; abundance: .; CDR3aa: CASGDPFWNTEAFF; CDR3nt: TGTGCCAGTGGAGACCCCTTCTGGAACACTGAAGCTTTCTTT
len: 12; j_gene: TRBJ2-7; d_gene: .; v_gene: TRBV11-2; abundance: .; CDR3aa: CASSSTPYEQYF; CDR3nt: TGTGCCAGCAGCTCGACTCCCTACGAGCAGTACTTC
len: 15; j_gene: TRBJ2-1; d_gene: TRBD1; v_gene: TRBV2; abundance: .; CDR3aa: CASGLQGGSYNEQFF; CDR3nt: TGTGCCAGCGGACTACAGGGGGGCTCCTACAATGAGCAGTTCTTC
len: 15; j_gene: TRBJ2-2; d_gene: TRBD2; v_gene: TRBV27; abundance: .; CDR3aa: CASSLSGTKTGELFF; CDR3nt: TGTGCCAGCAGTTTATCGGGGACTAAGACCGGGGAGCTGTTTTTT
len: 14; j_gene: TRBJ2-3; d_gene: .; v_gene: TRBV30; abundance: .; CDR3aa: CAGLSGISTDTQYF; CDR3nt: TGTGCCGGACTTAGCGGCATCAGCACAGATACGCAGTATTTT
len: 15; j_gene: TRBJ1-3; d_gene: TRBD1; v_gene: TRBV28; abundance: .; CDR3aa: CASRGQSANGNTIYF; CDR3nt: TGTGCCAGCAGGGGACAGTCGGCGAATGGAAACACCATATATTTT
len: 15; j_gene: TRBJ2-1; d_gene: TRBD2; v_gene: TRBV5-4; abundance: .; CDR3aa: CASSTGTTYSAEQFF; CDR3nt: TGTGCCAGCAGCACCGGGACTACGTACTCTGCTGAGCAGTTCTTC
len: 15; j_gene: TRBJ1-5; d_gene: .; v_gene: TRBV21-1; abundance: .; CDR3aa: CASSKRTVPNQPQHF; CDR3nt: TGTGCCAGCAGCAAGAGGACAGTCCCAAATCAGCCCCAGCATTTT
len: 15; j_gene: TRBJ2-1; d_gene: .; v_gene: TRBV19; abundance: .; CDR3aa: CASSDRQAWGNEQFF; CDR3nt: TGTGCCAGTAGTGACCGACAGGCTTGGGGCAATGAGCAGTTCTTC
len: 14; j_gene: TRBJ2-5; d_gene: .; v_gene: TRBV28; abundance: .; CDR3aa: CASSLELSQETQYF; CDR3nt: TGTGCCAGCAGTTTAGAGTTGTCCCAAGAGACCCAGTACTTC
len: 15; j_gene: TRBJ2-7; d_gene: TRBD2; v_gene: TRBV6-6; abundance: few; CDR3aa: CASRFDSGGLYEQYF; CDR3nt: TGTGCCAGCCGATTTGACAGCGGGGGCCTCTACGAGCAGTACTTC
len: 16; j_gene: TRBJ2-5; d_gene: .; v_gene: TRBV28; abundance: .; CDR3aa: CASSRGRGSQQETQYF; CDR3nt: TGTGCCAGCAGTCGAGGCAGGGGTTCCCAACAAGAGACCCAGTACTTC
len: 13; j_gene: TRBJ1-5; d_gene: .; v_gene: TRBV29-1; abundance: .; CDR3aa: CSVEENQGQPQHF; CDR3nt: TGCAGCGTTGAAGAAAACCAGGGACAGCCCCAGCATTTT
len: 13; j_gene: TRBJ2-7; d_gene: .; v_gene: TRBV6-1; abundance: .; CDR3aa: CGTAEYLSYEQYF; CDR3nt: TGTGGTACGGCGGAGTATCTCTCCTACGAGCAGTACTTC
len: 14; j_gene: TRBJ2-7; d_gene: .; v_gene: TRBV7-9; abundance: .; CDR3aa: CASSLVAGNYEQYF; CDR3nt: TGTGCCAGCAGCTTAGTGGCAGGGAACTACGAGCAGTACTTC
len: 14; j_gene: TRBJ2-7; d_gene: TRBD1; v_gene: TRBV7-9; abundance: .; CDR3aa: CASSLGQGVWEQYF; CDR3nt: TGTGCCAGCAGCTTAGGACAGGGGGTATGGGAGCAGTACTTC
len: 15; j_gene: TRBJ1-4; d_gene: .; v_gene: TRBV28; abundance: .; CDR3aa: CASSLWGGSREKLFF; CDR3nt: TGTGCCAGCAGTTTATGGGGAGGGTCCCGTGAAAAACTGTTTTTT
len: 13; j_gene: TRBJ2-3; d_gene: .; v_gene: TRBV19; abundance: .; CDR3aa: CASSISRADTQYF; CDR3nt: TGTGCCAGTAGTATTAGCAGGGCAGATACGCAGTATTTT
len: 14; j_gene: TRBJ2-2; d_gene: .; v_gene: TRBV27; abundance: .; CDR3aa: CASSSGQNTGELFF; CDR3nt: TGTGCCAGCAGCTCGGGACAAAACACCGGGGAGCTGTTTTTT
len: 14; j_gene: TRBJ2-1; d_gene: .; v_gene: TRBV19; abundance: .; CDR3aa: CASHSTGPYNEQFF; CDR3nt: TGTGCCAGCCATTCGACTGGCCCCTACAATGAGCAGTTCTTC
len: 14; j_gene: TRBJ2-6; d_gene: .; v_gene: TRBV29-1; abundance: .; CDR3aa: CSVEAGAGANVLTF; CDR3nt: TGCAGCGTTGAAGCGGGAGCCGGGGCCAACGTCCTGACTTTC
len: 11; j_gene: TRBJ2-1; d_gene: .; v_gene: TRBV6-5; abundance: .; CDR3aa: CASSYMREQFF; CDR3nt: TGTGCCAGCAGTTACATGAGAGAGCAGTTCTTC
len: 14; j_gene: TRBJ2-7; d_gene: .; v_gene: TRBV19; abundance: .; CDR3aa: CASQPDHTDYEQYF; CDR3nt: TGTGCCAGCCAACCGGATCATACAGACTACGAGCAGTACTTC
len: 18; j_gene: TRBJ2-3; d_gene: TRBD2; v_gene: TRBV27; abundance: .; CDR3aa: CASSTRLAGGPGTDTQYF; CDR3nt: TGTGCCAGCAGTACGCGACTAGCGGGGGGGCCAGGTACAGATACGCAGTATTTT
len: 12; j_gene: TRBJ2-7; d_gene: .; v_gene: TRBV29-1; abundance: .; CDR3aa: CSVEIGGYEQYF; CDR3nt: TGCAGCGTTGAAATAGGCGGCTACGAGCAGTACTTC
len: 16; j_gene: TRBJ2-2; d_gene: .; v_gene: TRBV18; abundance: .; CDR3aa: CASSPLFDIDTGELFF; CDR3nt: TGTGCCAGCTCACCCCTATTCGACATCGACACCGGGGAGCTGTTTTTT
len: 13; j_gene: TRBJ2-1; d_gene: .; v_gene: TRBV6-5; abundance: .; CDR3aa: CASSWRPSQEQFF; CDR3nt: TGTGCCAGCAGTTGGCGGCCTAGCCAAGAGCAGTTCTTC